Detailed here is one T cell receptor (beta chain). This record belongs to a study of blood T cell repertoires in COVID-19. Study in general: Spain, Italy and the United States supplied samples that represented acute and convalescent COVID-19. In each case, the material was cDNA or gDNA derived from T cells, B-cell-depleted T cells, or PBMCs.

V was clipped by 0 bases and J by 8 bases; unmatched bases: 8. The germline CDR1 and CDR2 sequences are LNHDA and SQIVND (reference sequence). The CDR3 consists of 16 residues. As originally analysed: Using reference gene primer amplification, nucleated cell counts were estimated. Sequenced by immunoSEQ multiplex PCR; TCRdb stores in-frame clones only, minus some. Clonal size and the V and J genes are those of that table, whereas D and trimming came from the DNA. The sample has 200,000 to 300,000 clones, about four fifths seen once. The TCR originated in a man older than 75 with acute or convalescent COVID-19. Sequencing was carried out using peripheral blood. This sequence joins TRBV19 and TRBJ1-4; the match to TRBD1 covers 8 bases. CDR3 in DNA: TGTGCCAGTAGTATAGATTCCGGGACAGGCACCGAAAAACTGTTTTTT. Translation gives CASSIDSGTGTEKLFF. Variable domain in full (rest from reference TRBV19 and TRBJ1-4): DGGITQSPKYLFRKEGQNVTLSCEQNLNHDAMYWYRQDPGQGLRLIYYSQIVNDFQKGDIAEGYSVSREKKESFPLTVTSAQKNPTAFYLCASSIDSGTGTEKLFFGSGTQLSVL.